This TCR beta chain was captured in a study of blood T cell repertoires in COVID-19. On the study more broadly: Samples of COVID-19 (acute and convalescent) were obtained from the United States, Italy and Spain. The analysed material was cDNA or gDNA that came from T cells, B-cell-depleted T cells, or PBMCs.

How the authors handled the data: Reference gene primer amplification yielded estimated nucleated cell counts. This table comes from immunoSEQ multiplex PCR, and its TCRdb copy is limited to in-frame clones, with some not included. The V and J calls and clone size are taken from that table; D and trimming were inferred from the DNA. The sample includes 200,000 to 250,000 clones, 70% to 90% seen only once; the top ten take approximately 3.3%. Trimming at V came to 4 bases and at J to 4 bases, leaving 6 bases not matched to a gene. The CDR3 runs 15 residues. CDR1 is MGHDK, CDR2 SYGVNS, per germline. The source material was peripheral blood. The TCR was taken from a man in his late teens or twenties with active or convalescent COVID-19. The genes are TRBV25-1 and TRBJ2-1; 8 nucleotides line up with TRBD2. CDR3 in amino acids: CASSVRPGGYNEQFF. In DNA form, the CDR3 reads TGTGCCAGCAGTGTACGTCCGGGAGGGTACAATGAGCAGTTCTTC. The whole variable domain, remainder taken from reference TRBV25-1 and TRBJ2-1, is EADIYQTPRYLVIGTGKKITLECSQTMGHDKMYWYQQDPGMELHLIHYSYGVNSTEKGDLSSESTVSRIRTEHFPLTLESARPSHTSQYLCASSVRPGGYNEQFFGPGTRLTVL.